This TCR beta chain emerged from a study of shared T cell receptors in the human thymus. Libraries were prepared by immunoSEQ multiplex PCR; TCRdb keeps only in-frame clonotypes and omits some of them. Counted here are hundreds of thousands of clones, around 87% occurring once; the ten biggest clones make up 0.0094%. Per germline, CDR1 MNHNS and CDR2 SASEGT. The CDR3 sequence is 22 residues long. Trimming left V 1 base short and J 8 bases short, with 38 bases between. These data are also associated with another study on human thymus T cells. According to that study: Resections obtained during corrective heart surgery supplied the thymus tissue.

The rearrangement links TRBV6-1 to TRBJ1-2, with D perhaps matching TRBD1 (6 bases). The receptor's source is a boy under three years old with a congenital heart defect. Sequencing was carried out using thymocytes. In DNA, the CDR3 is TGTGCCAGCAGTGAAGGGAACATAACAGGGCCGACACCGCGGGTCGGTTTGCTCGGCTACACCTTC. Its translation is CASSEGNITGPTPRVGLLGYTF.